This TCR beta chain was captured by sequencing in a study of esophageal squamous cell carcinoma under preoperative chemotherapy. At the level of the study: TCR repertoires were profiled from both peripheral blood T cells and tumor-infiltrating lymphocytes. Broader study findings: After paclitaxel-nedaplatin, abundant clones were more likely to contract than amplify. Peripheral T cells migrating into the tumor appeared to partly supply post-treatment tumor-infiltrating lymphocytes.

TCRdb analysed the PCR reads with MiXCR anew, one entry per CDR3 protein. This table has about 6,600 distinct CDR3 sequences, 25% to 40% appearing once. Many counts were recorded for this clonotype. Antigen specificity is unknown. Time point denoted: before preoperative PTX-NDP chemotherapy. Paclitaxel-nedaplatin chemotherapy was given to patients ahead of their surgery. This TCR was sampled from a human donor with esophageal squamous cell carcinoma. The donor label of this sample is uncertain. This specimen was taken from a patient given preoperative chemotherapy.

In nucleotides, the CDR3 is TGTGCCAGCAGTTACTCTCCCAGGGCGGGAACTGAAGCTTTCTTT. It is translated as CASSYSPRAGTEAFF. The chain joins TRBV6-5 to TRBJ1-1; weak D call: TRBD1 (5 bases). Germline loops: CDR1 MNHEY, CDR2 SVGAGI. This CDR3 has 15 residues. The ends were cut back, 0 bases at V and 5 bases at J, with 13 bases in the middle.